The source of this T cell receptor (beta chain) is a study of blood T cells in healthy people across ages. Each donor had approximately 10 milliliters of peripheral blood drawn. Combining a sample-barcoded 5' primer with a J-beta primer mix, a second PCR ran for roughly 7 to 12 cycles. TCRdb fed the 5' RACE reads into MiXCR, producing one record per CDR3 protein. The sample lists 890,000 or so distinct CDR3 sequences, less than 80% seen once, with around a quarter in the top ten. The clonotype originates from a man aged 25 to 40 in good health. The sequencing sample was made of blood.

CDR3 nucleotides: TGTGCCAGCAACCCCCGGGGGCCGTGGACCGGGGAGCTGTTTTTT. This translates into CASNPRGPWTGELFF. The J gene is TRBJ2-2, the V gene TRBV12-3 or TRBV12-4, with D perhaps being TRBD1 or TRBD2 (6 bases each). V was cut by 7 bases and J by 5 bases, with 17 bases left in between. The CDR3 covers 15 residues.